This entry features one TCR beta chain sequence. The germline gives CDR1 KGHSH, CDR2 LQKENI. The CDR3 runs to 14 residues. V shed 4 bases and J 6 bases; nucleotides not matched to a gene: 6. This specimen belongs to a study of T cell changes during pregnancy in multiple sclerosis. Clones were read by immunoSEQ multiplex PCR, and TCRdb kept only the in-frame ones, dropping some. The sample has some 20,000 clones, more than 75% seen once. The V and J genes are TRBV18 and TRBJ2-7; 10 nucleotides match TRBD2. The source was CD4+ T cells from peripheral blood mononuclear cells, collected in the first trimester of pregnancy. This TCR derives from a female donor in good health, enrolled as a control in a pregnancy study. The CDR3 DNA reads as TGTGCCAGCTCACGGCCGGGACTAGCGAGCGAGCAGTACTTC. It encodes CASSRPGLASEQYF. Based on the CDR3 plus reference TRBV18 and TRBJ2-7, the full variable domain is NAGVMQNPRHLVRRRGQEARLRCSPMKGHSHVYWYRQLPEEGLKFMVYLQKENIIDESGMPKERFSAEFPKEGPSILRIQQVVRGDSAAYFCASSRPGLASEQYFGPGTRLTVT.